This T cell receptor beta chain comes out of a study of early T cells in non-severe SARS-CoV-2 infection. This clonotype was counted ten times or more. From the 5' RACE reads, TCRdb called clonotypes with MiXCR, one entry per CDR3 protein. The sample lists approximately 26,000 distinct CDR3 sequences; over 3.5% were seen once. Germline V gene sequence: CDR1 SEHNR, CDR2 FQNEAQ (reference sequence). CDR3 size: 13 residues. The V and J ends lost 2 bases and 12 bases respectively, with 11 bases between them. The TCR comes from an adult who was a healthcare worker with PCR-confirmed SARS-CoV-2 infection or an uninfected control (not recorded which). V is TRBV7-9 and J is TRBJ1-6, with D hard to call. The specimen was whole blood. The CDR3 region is CASSLLAAEPLHF. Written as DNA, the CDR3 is TGTGCCAGCAGCTTATTGGCGGCTGAACCCCTCCACTTT.